This section outlines one T cell receptor beta chain sequence together with its context. Its antigen remains undetermined. The input lacks base qualities; no much larger clone sits a single base away. These data are taken from a study of blood T cell repertoires in COVID-19 (dated by TCRdb to 2020 to 2021). Regarding the study in general: Collaborator samples came from the United States, Italy and Spain and covered acute and convalescent phases of COVID-19. The material from the prospective study consisted of cDNA or gDNA derived from T cells, B-cell-depleted T cells, or PBMCs. Subjects who had been exposed to COVID-19, were actively infected with it, or had recovered from it provided the deeply sampled blood TCRbeta repertoires that made up the dataset. The repertoires were released in a freely available public database intended as a resource for research on the immune response to SARS-CoV-2. The samples were drawn from two sources: the first 160 participants of the ongoing ImmuneRACE study, and 1,000 to 1,500 subjects contributed by 6 global collaborators. The sample metadata nearly always contained a de-identified subject ID, COVID-19 status, age in years and sex. HLA class I and class II types, where available, came from metadata supplied by the sample provider rather than from assay-based typing. Beyond this particular receptor, the publication reports: The quantity of clinical and demographic metadata differed by source and by participant and was supplied without curation.

Sequences SGHRS (CDR1) and YFSETQ (CDR2) are obtained from the germline V gene. From the cysteine through the phenylalanine, the CDR3 covers 16 amino acids. Solely the CDR3 DNA is kept, with 48 bases framed from the first base. From V the trimming removes 4 bases and from J it removes 4 bases, while the gene matches leave 10 bases of the junction unaccounted for. Participants in the prospective study were enrolled through a virtual design, were aged roughly 18 to 100 years, and lived in roughly 26 United States geographic areas. Cohort assignment in the prospective study relied on participant-reported clinical history from a screening survey and a study questionnaire. For ImmuneRACE Cohort 3, a participant was defined as recovered based on two consecutive negative NP/OP PCR tests, clearance by a healthcare professional, or resolution of symptoms. Mobile phlebotomists in the prospective study collected whole blood, serum and a nasopharyngeal or oropharyngeal swab from every participant. Participants in the prospective study had the option to provide additional blood draws and questionnaires over a roughly 2-month period. Blood samples from the prospective study were shipped frozen or at room temperature prior to DNA extraction.

TCRbeta CDR3 regions were amplified from genomic DNA by means of the immunoSEQ Assay, a bias-controlled multiplex PCR. As for the authors' bioinformatics: Nucleated cell counts per sample were estimated from amplification of reference gene primers within the assay. To quantify the absolute abundance of each unique TCRbeta CDR3 rearrangement, sequence reads were collapsed and filtered. Productive Simpson clonality was computed per sample as the square root of Simpson's diversity index over productive rearrangements. The immuneACCESS repertoire file appears here via TCRdb, limited to in-frame rearrangements. These files lack a portion of the clones; in checked studies, under half of the deficit traces to unresolved V genes, and the cause of the others is not known. V and J calls and clone size are those listed in that table; D and trimming were worked out from the DNA. The sample profile shows 130,000 to 150,000 clones; roughly four fifths of them were found once. The ten largest clones capture about 9.2% of the sample.

The sequence was obtained from a man in his fifties who had recovered from COVID-19. Sequenced input: PBMCs or T cells enriched from blood (not recorded which). The rearrangement joined TRBV5-1 to TRBJ2-2; TRBD1 agrees with 7 junctional bases. For the CDR3, the sequence is CASSPPGQLPTGELFF. The nucleotides are TGCGCCAGCAGCCCCCCGGGACAGTTACCCACCGGGGAGCTGTTTTTT.